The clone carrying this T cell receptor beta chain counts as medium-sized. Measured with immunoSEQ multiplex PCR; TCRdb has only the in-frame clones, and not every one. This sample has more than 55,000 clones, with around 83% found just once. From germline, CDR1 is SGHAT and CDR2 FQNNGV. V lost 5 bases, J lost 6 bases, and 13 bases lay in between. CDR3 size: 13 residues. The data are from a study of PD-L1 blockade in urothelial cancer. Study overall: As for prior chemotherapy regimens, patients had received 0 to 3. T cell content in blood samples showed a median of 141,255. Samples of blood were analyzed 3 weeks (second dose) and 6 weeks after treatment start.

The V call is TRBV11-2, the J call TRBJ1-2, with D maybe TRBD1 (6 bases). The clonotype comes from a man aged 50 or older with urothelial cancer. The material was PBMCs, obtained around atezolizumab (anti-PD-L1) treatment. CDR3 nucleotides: TGTGCCAGCAGCCTCGGGACACCGAATGGCTACACCTTC. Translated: CASSLGTPNGYTF.